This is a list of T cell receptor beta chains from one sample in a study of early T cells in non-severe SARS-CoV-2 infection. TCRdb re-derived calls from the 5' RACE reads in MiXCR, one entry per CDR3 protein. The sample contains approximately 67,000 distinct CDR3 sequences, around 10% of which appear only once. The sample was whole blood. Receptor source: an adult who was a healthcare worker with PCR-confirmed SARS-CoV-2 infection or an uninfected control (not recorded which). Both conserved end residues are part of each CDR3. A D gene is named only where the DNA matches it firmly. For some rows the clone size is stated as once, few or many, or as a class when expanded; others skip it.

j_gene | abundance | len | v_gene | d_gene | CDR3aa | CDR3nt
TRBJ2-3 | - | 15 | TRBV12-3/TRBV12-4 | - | CASIAGFWNTDTQYF | TGTGCCAGCATTGCCGGTTTCTGGAACACAGATACGCAGTATTTT
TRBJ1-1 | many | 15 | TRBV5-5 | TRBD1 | CASSPAGTGNTEAFF | TGTGCCAGCAGCCCCGCCGGGACAGGCAACACTGAAGCTTTCTTT
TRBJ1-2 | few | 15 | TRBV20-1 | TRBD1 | CSARDVGTGGMGYTF | TGCAGTGCTAGAGATGTTGGGACAGGGGGTATGGGCTACACCTTC
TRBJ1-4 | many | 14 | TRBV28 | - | CASSFASANEKLFF | TGTGCCAGCAGTTTTGCCAGTGCTAATGAAAAACTGTTTTTT
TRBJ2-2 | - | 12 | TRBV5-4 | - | CASSLNVGELFF | TGTGCCAGCAGCTTGAACGTCGGGGAGCTGTTTTTT
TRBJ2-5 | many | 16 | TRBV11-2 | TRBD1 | CASRKGQGGSRETQYF | TGTGCCAGCAGAAAGGGACAGGGAGGATCAAGAGAGACCCAGTACTTC
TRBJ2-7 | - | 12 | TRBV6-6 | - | CASKGVSYEQYF | TGTGCCAGCAAGGGGGTTTCCTACGAGCAGTACTTC
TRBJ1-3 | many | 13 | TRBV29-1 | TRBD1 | CSVVEGAGNTIYF | TGCAGCGTTGTGGAGGGGGCAGGAAACACCATATATTTT
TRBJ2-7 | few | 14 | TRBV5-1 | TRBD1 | CASSRTGEFYEQYF | TGCGCCAGCAGCCGGACAGGGGAATTTTACGAGCAGTACTTC
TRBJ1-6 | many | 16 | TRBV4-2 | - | CASSQDGWTANSPLHF | TGTGCCAGCAGCCAAGATGGGTGGACAGCCAATTCACCCCTCCACTTT
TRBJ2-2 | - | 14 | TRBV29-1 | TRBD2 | CSVGASGNTGELFF | TGCAGCGTTGGGGCTAGCGGGAACACCGGGGAGCTGTTTTTT
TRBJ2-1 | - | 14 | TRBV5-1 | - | CASSLGSDYNEQFF | TGCGCCAGCAGCTTGGGATCGGACTACAATGAGCAGTTCTTC